Presented here are 2 T cell receptor beta chains from one specimen sequenced in a study of blood T cells in healthy people across ages. Sample-barcoded 5' priming and a J-beta primer mix drove a second PCR of roughly 6 to 12 cycles. One entry per CDR3 protein, called by TCRdb with MiXCR from the 5' RACE reads. The sample lists a few hundred thousand distinct CDR3 sequences; 52% were seen once. Sequencing was carried out using blood. The receptors shown here come from a man aged 55-75 years in good health.

This clonotype has a handful of counts. A much bigger clone sits one base away, suggesting this may be a read error. The CDR3 here is CSARIQGQNLPLHF. Written as DNA, the CDR3 is TGCAGTGCCCGAATACAGGGGCAAAATTTACCCCTCCACTTT. The chain is built from TRBV20-1 and TRBJ1-6, with 7 bases lining up with TRBD1. The CDR3 covers 14 residues. Germline V lookup: CDR1 DFQATT, CDR2 SNEGSKA (reference sequence).

A note on this clonotype: This likely comes from a read error, as the CDR3 has no conserved phenylalanine or tryptophan at its end. This rearrangement joins TRBV27 to TRBJ2-7, with 13 bases that match TRBD2. Germline loops: CDR1 MNHEY, CDR2 SMNVEV (reference sequence). With 5 bases clipped from V and 2 bases from J, the junction kept 3 bases outside the gene matches. The length of the CDR3 is 15 residues. CDR3 sequence reads: CASSPGLAGTYEQYL. CDR3 DNA: TGTGCCAGCAGTCCGGGACTAGCGGGAACCTACGAGCAGTACCTC.